These 32 T cell receptor beta chains came from one sample sequenced in a study of T-cell memory formation after mild COVID-19. TCRdb reanalysed the 5' RACE reads using MiXCR and keeps one entry per CDR3 protein. This table has hundreds of thousands of distinct CDR3 sequences, around 21% appearing once. The sequenced sample consisted of PBMCs or a T cell subset sorted from them (not recorded which). The receptors shown here come from an adult woman who had mild COVID-19 (a few samples of this study predate the infection). Cell type and time point are not known.

The V call is TRBV12-3 or TRBV12-4, the J call TRBJ2-4; D is possibly TRBD2 (6 bases). This CDR3 comprises 15 residues. V was clipped by 3 bases and J by 0 bases, with 9 bases between them. CDR3 loop: CASSFAGIAKNIQYF. CDR3 sequence (DNA): TGTGCCAGCAGTTTCGCGGGGATAGCCAAAAACATTCAGTACTTC.

The sample holds a few counts of this clonotype. A read error may be the cause here, since a much bigger clone is one base away. This sequence joins TRBV12-3 or TRBV12-4 and TRBJ2-3; D gene uncertain. The V end lost 3 bases, the J end lost 7 bases, and 5 bases lay between the germline ends. The CDR3 spans 11 residues. The CDR3 protein is CASSFRNTQYF. DNA of the CDR3: TGTGCCAGCAGTTTTAGAAATACGCAGTATTTT.

The rearrangement joins TRBV12-3 or TRBV12-4 to TRBJ1-2, with D possibly being TRBD1 (6 bases). This CDR3 has 15 residues. V was trimmed by 7 bases and J by 7 bases, leaving 22 bases between them. As DNA, the CDR3 is TGTGCCAGCACTTCCCTCCTGGGGGGCGCGGGTGGCTACACCTTC. Translated: CASTSLLGGAGGYTF.

The J gene is TRBJ1-1, the V gene TRBV7-9; the D gene is possibly TRBD1 (6 bases). CDR1 and CDR2 (germline): SEHNR, FQNEAQ (reference sequence). The V end lost 1 base, the J end lost 13 bases, and 10 bases lay between the germline ends. There are 11 residues in the CDR3. CDR3 sequence (DNA): TGTGCCAGCAGCTTAGGACAGGTGCTTTTCTTT. This translates into CASSLGQVLFF.

This clonotype was observed at least ten times. The chain joins TRBV5-1 to TRBJ2-7; 8 nucleotides match TRBD1. Germline V gives CDR1 SGHRS, CDR2 YFSETQ. J lost 6 bases, V lost 4 bases, and 3 bases had no gene match. This CDR3 is built from 12 residues. The CDR3 protein is CASSGDRGEQYF. The CDR3 DNA reads as TGCGCCAGCAGCGGAGACAGGGGCGAGCAGTACTTC.

This clonotype has more than one count but fewer than ten. V and J are TRBV4-1 and TRBJ2-7, with 7 bases that match TRBD2. Germline V gene sequence: CDR1 MGHRA, CDR2 YSYEKL. This CDR3 comprises 16 residues. Trimming cost V 3 bases and J 3 bases; bases outside gene matches: 11. The chain's CDR3 is CASSHRQRGLSYEQYF. CDR3 DNA: TGCGCCAGCAGCCACAGACAGCGGGGTTTAAGCTACGAGCAGTACTTC.

This clonotype has a handful of counts. The chain joins TRBV20-1 to TRBJ2-3; the D call may be TRBD1 or TRBD2 (5 bases each). Trimming took off 5 bases at V and 1 base at J, with 19 bases between the two ends. From germline, CDR1 is DFQATT and CDR2 SNEGSKA (reference sequence). The CDR3 contains 16 residues. CDR3: CSALERVRVGTDTQYF. DNA of the CDR3: TGCAGTGCTCTCGAGAGGGTCAGGGTAGGCACAGATACGCAGTATTTT.

The chain combines TRBV20-1 with TRBJ1-2, with 8 bases identical to TRBD1. The V gene's germline CDR1 is DFQATT and CDR2 SNEGSKA (reference sequence). J lost 8 bases, V lost 1 base, and 6 bases had no gene match. The CDR3 is 13 amino acids. For the CDR3, the DNA is TGCAGTGCTAGAGGGGGACAGGCTAGGGGCTACACCTTC. Translated, it gives CSARGGQARGYTF.

The chain carries TRBV20-1 and TRBJ2-7; 11 positions match TRBD2. In germline, CDR1 is DFQATT, CDR2 SNEGSKA (reference sequence). The trim removed 1 base at V and 1 base at J, leaving 6 bases unmatched. This CDR3 is built from 16 residues. CDR3 DNA: TGCAGTGCTAGAGCCGTCACTAGCGGGGGTTCCTACGAGCAGTACTTC. Protein: CSARAVTSGGSYEQYF.

This clonotype has only a few counts. The chain uses TRBV25-1 and TRBJ1-2; 8 bases line up with TRBD1. CDR3 length: 14 amino acids. Looked up from germline, CDR1 is MGHDK and CDR2 is SYGVNS. After removal of 6 bases from V and 3 bases from J, the junction contained 6 bases not matched to a gene. The CDR3 DNA reads as TGTGCCAGCAGCGCCTTGGGACAGGACTATGGCTACACCTTC. Translated, it gives CASSALGQDYGYTF.

About this clonotype: One end of the junction is discordant with germline, which a read error may explain. The chain links TRBV6-5 to TRBJ1-1; D is ambiguous. The V gene's germline CDR1 is MNHEY and CDR2 SVGAGI. CDR3 size: 14 residues. The CDR3, as DNA: TGTGCCAGCAGGGGTCCGCATTGGAACTCTGAAGCTTTCTTT. Its translation is CASRGPHWNSEAFF.

This clonotype was seen a handful of times. The chain has TRBV7-6 and TRBJ2-3; unclear D gene. The CDR3 is 12 amino acids. The ends were cut back, 5 bases at V and 3 bases at J, with 6 bases in the middle. Germline V CDR1 and CDR2: SGHVS, FNYEAQ. The CDR3 spells CASSRMTDTQYF. The CDR3 nucleotides read TGTGCCAGCAGCCGAATGACAGATACGCAGTATTTT.

The sample holds a few counts of this clonotype. This chain links TRBV5-1 with TRBJ1-2, with D possibly TRBD1 on 6 matching bases. This CDR3 is built from 15 residues. Germline V gene sequence: CDR1 SGHRS, CDR2 YFSETQ. V gave up 2 bases and J gave up 2 bases, with 13 bases separating them. The CDR3 region has the DNA TGCGCCAGCAGCTTCCCCGACGGACAGAACTATGGCTACACCTTC. The encoded protein is CASSFPDGQNYGYTF.

This clonotype was counted between two and nine times. This chain connects TRBV12-3 or TRBV12-4 to TRBJ2-7; the D gene is possibly TRBD1 (6 bases). This CDR3 has 13 amino acids. The V end was cut by 6 bases, the J end by 0 bases, with 9 bases between. The CDR3 sequence is CASSPGHSYEQYF. DNA of the CDR3: TGTGCCAGCAGCCCGGGACACTCCTACGAGCAGTACTTC.

This clonotype was seen a handful of times. The rearrangement joins TRBV20-1 to TRBJ1-5, with D tentatively TRBD1 (6 bases). CDR3 size: 13 residues. Per germline, CDR1 DFQATT and CDR2 SNEGSKA (reference sequence). The CDR3 region is CGGSGGANQPQHF. The CDR3 DNA follows: TGCGGAGGCTCGGGGGGGGCGAATCAGCCCCAGCATTTT.

In its sample, this clonotype was seen a few times. Written as DNA, the CDR3 is TGTGCCAGCAGCTTAGGGGCCGACGGTCTCAATGAGCAGTTCTTC. This codes for CASSLGADGLNEQFF. The gene calls are TRBV7-6 and TRBJ2-1; no firm D call. Trimming shortened V by 1 base and J by 6 bases, and 13 bases separated the two germline ends. The CDR3 is made up of 15 amino acids. Per germline, CDR1 SGHVS and CDR2 FNYEAQ. Filled out from reference TRBV7-6 and TRBJ2-1, the complete variable domain reads GAGVSQSPRYKVTKRGQDVALRCDPISGHVSLYWYRQALGQGPEFLTYFNYEAQQDKSGLPNDRFSAERPEGSISTLTIQRTEQRDSAMYRCASSLGADGLNEQFFGPGTRLTVL.

This clonotype was detected only a few times. CDR3 in DNA: TGTGCCACCTTAGGGGGGTTGGGGTTCAGCCAAGAGACCCAGTACTTC. Translation: CATLGGLGFSQETQYF. The chain uses TRBV2 and TRBJ2-5; the D gene could be TRBD1 or TRBD2 (6 bases each). Germline V CDR1 and CDR2: SNHLY, FYNNEI. The CDR3 is 16 residues long. Between the trimmed V and J ends, which lost 10 bases and 1 base, there was a span of 22 bases.

This clonotype was observed a few times. The chain carries TRBV7-9 and TRBJ2-3; D might be TRBD1 or TRBD2, each matching 7 bases. Looked up from germline, CDR1 is SEHNR and CDR2 is FQNEAQ (reference sequence). This CDR3 comprises 18 residues. V was clipped by 5 bases and J by 0 bases, with 21 bases between them. The CDR3 sequence is CASSPWGGQRTSTDTQYF. Written as DNA, the CDR3 is TGTGCCAGCAGCCCCTGGGGGGGACAGAGGACTAGCACAGATACGCAGTATTTT. Full variable domain (outside the CDR3, taken from reference TRBV7-9 and TRBJ2-3): DTGVSQNPRHKITKRGQNVTFRCDPISEHNRLYWYRQTLGQGPEFLTYFQNEAQLEKSRLLSDRFSAERPKGSFSTLEIQRTEQGDSAMYLCASSPWGGQRTSTDTQYFGPGTRLTVL.

This clonotype was counted a few times. CDR3 DNA sequence: TGTGCCAGCAGCACGAGCGAGCGGGGGTTCCAAGAGACCCAGTACTTC. As protein: CASSTSERGFQETQYF. J is TRBJ2-5 and V is TRBV12-3 or TRBV12-4; 8 bases align to TRBD2. Losses at the gene ends were 6 bases for V and 1 base for J; bases not matched to a gene: 10. The CDR3 sequence is 16 residues long.

The sample holds a few counts of this clonotype. This rearrangement joins TRBV7-3 to TRBJ2-7; tentatively, D is TRBD1 (6 bases). The CDR3 has 17 residues. Germline CDR1 reads SGHTA; CDR2 reads FQGTGA. V was trimmed by 0 bases and J by 6 bases, leaving 21 bases between them. CDR3 sequence reads: CASSLTPSLVRGGEQYF. The CDR3 DNA follows: TGTGCCAGCAGCTTAACCCCGTCACTAGTGCGAGGGGGCGAGCAGTACTTC. Filled out from reference TRBV7-3 and TRBJ2-7, the complete variable domain reads GAGVSQTPSNKVTEKGKYVELRCDPISGHTALYWYRQSLGQGPEFLIYFQGTGAADDSGLPNDRFFAVRPEGSVSTLKIQRTERGDSAVYLCASSLTPSLVRGGEQYFGPGTRLTVT.

This clonotype occurred many times. The chain links TRBV20-1 to TRBJ2-1; either TRBD1 or TRBD2 may fit D (7 bases each). Trimming pared 6 bases from V and 9 bases from J, leaving 21 bases between. Germline V gene lookup returns CDR1 DFQATT and CDR2 SNEGSKA (reference sequence). The CDR3 runs 14 residues. CDR3 DNA sequence: TGCAGTGCCCATCATGACAGGGAGGGTAGTGAGCAGTTCTTC. Residues: CSAHHDREGSEQFF.

The CDR3 spells CASSLIPTGGISGNTIYF. CDR3 DNA sequence: TGTGCCAGCAGCTTAATCCCCACAGGGGGTATATCTGGAAACACCATATATTTT. This rearrangement joins TRBV7-2 to TRBJ1-3; 8 nucleotides line up with TRBD1. Trimming at V came to 2 bases and at J to 1 base, leaving 10 bases not matched to a gene. The CDR3 sequence is 18 residues long. Germline-derived CDR1 and CDR2 are SGHTA and FQGNSA.

A few counts support this clonotype. The V and J genes are TRBV7-2 and TRBJ2-7, with D possibly being TRBD1 (7 bases). The CDR3 loop spans 16 amino acids. CDR1 and CDR2 (germline): SGHTA, FQGNSA. The V gene lost 5 bases and the J gene lost 3 bases, with 20 bases spanning the gap. The CDR3 region is CASSLEGGGWNYEQYF. The CDR3 DNA is TGTGCCAGCAGCCTCGAAGGAGGGGGCTGGAACTACGAGCAGTACTTC.

Only a few counts were recorded for this clonotype. This chain links TRBV9 with TRBJ2-5; possible D gene TRBD2, 6 bases. V lost 3 bases, J lost 5 bases, and 20 bases lay in between. This CDR3 contains 16 residues. Germline CDR1 is SGDLS and CDR2 is YYNGEE. The CDR3 DNA sequence: TGTGCCAGCAGCGGAAACTGGAGGGACTCCGGGGAGACCCAGTACTTC. Its protein product is CASSGNWRDSGETQYF.

There are a few counts of this clonotype. V gene TRBV29-1 combines with J gene TRBJ2-7, with TRBD1 as a possible D gene (6 bases). Germline V gene lookup returns CDR1 SQVTM and CDR2 ANQGSEA. The CDR3 has 16 amino acids. Trimming took 1 base from V and 1 from J, leaving 17 bases between them. This chain's CDR3 is CSVEVLDNQGSYEQYF. In DNA form, the CDR3 reads TGCAGCGTTGAAGTGTTAGACAACCAGGGGTCCTACGAGCAGTACTTC.

The chain is built from TRBV5-1 and TRBJ2-2; D remains ambiguous. Trimming removed 2 bases from V and 2 bases from J, with 13 bases in between. The CDR3 spans 16 residues. The germline gives CDR1 SGHRS, CDR2 YFSETQ. The CDR3 reads CASSFRPITNTGELFF. CDR3 DNA sequence: TGCGCCAGCAGCTTTCGGCCGATAACTAACACCGGGGAGCTGTTTTTT.

The chain has TRBV13 and TRBJ2-7, with 12 bases aligning to TRBD2. Germline CDR1 is PRHDT and CDR2 is FYEKMQ (reference sequence). The CDR3 is 14 residues long. The V segment lost 8 bases and the J segment 4 bases; nucleotides outside the gene matches: 6. The CDR3 bases are TGTGCCAGCCGGGATCTAGCGGGAGGGTACGAGCAGTACTTC. This gives the protein CASRDLAGGYEQYF.

This clonotype was counted at least ten times. J is TRBJ2-7 and V is TRBV2, with D maybe TRBD2 (5 bases). Trimming cost V 7 bases and J 2 bases, with 15 bases left between them. Germline-derived CDR1 and CDR2 are SNHLY and FYNNEI. This CDR3 contains 14 residues. Here the CDR3 reads CASTPDSITYEQYF. The CDR3 nucleotides read TGTGCCAGCACCCCGGACTCGATAACCTACGAGCAGTACTTC.

This clonotype occurred a few times. The gene calls are TRBV4-1 and TRBJ2-1; 9 positions agree with TRBD2. The junction had 15 bases not matched to a gene; V was cut back by 8 bases and J by 4 bases. The CDR3 length is 17 residues. Per the germline V gene, CDR1 is MGHRA and CDR2 is YSYEKL. CDR3 bases: TGCGCCAGCCGTTTCAGCCAACAGCGGGGGGTTTACAATGAGCAGTTCTTC. Encoded protein: CASRFSQQRGVYNEQFF.

The genes are TRBV11-2 and TRBJ2-1; 7 positions match TRBD1. The length of the CDR3 is 16 residues. Trimming at V came to 1 base and at J to 7 bases, leaving 10 bases not matched to a gene. From germline, CDR1 is SGHAT and CDR2 FQNNGV. The CDR3 region has the DNA TGTGCCAGCAGCTTAGGTACAGGGGAGTTGTCAAATGAGCAGTTCTTC. Its protein product is CASSLGTGELSNEQFF.

This clonotype was detected a few times. The V gene is TRBV5-6, the J gene TRBJ2-3; D is undetermined. The germline gives CDR1 SGHDT, CDR2 YYEEEE. The V gene lost 4 bases and the J gene lost 3 bases, with 9 bases spanning the gap. CDR3 length: 13 residues. The chain's CDR3 is CASSSEETDTQYF. The DNA of the CDR3 is TGTGCCAGCAGCAGTGAGGAGACAGATACGCAGTATTTT.

The chain has TRBV29-1 and TRBJ1-2; tentatively, D is TRBD1 (5 bases). The CDR3 loop spans 13 amino acids. The V end lost 1 base, the J end lost 4 bases, and 10 bases lay between the germline ends. Germline loops: CDR1 SQVTM, CDR2 ANQGSEA. The CDR3 is CSVEGGRAYGYTF. In DNA, the CDR3 is TGCAGCGTTGAAGGTGGCAGGGCCTATGGCTACACCTTC.